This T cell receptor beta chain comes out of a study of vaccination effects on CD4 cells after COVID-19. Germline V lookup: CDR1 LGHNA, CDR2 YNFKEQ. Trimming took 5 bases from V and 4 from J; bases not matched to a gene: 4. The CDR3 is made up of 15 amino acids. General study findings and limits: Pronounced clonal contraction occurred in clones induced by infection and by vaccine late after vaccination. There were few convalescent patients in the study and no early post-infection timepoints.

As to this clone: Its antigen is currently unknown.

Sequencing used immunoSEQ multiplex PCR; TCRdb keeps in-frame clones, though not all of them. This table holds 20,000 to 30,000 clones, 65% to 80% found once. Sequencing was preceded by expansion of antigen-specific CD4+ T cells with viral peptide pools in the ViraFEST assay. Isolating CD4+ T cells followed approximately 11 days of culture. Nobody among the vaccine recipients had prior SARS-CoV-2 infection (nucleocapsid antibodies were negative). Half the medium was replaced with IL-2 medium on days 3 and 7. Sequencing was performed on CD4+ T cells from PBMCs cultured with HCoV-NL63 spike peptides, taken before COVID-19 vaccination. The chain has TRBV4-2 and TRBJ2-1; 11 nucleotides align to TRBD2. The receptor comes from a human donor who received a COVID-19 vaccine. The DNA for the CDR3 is TGTGCCAGCAGCTCACGGACTAGCGGGTACAATGAGCAGTTCTTC. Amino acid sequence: CASSSRTSGYNEQFF.